What follows are 2 T cell receptor beta chains derived from one specimen sequenced in a study of beta chain features in type 1 diabetes. Whole-study results and caveats: Shorter TCRB CDR3s, moderately but significantly so, marked every one of the four CD4+ subsets in Type 1 diabetes patients.

Expressed TCRB transcripts were sequenced because the isolated RNA had all been reverse transcribed beforehand. Profiling relied on immunoSEQ multiplex PCR, and the TCRdb table lists in-frame clones only, not all of them. The top ten clones hold 0.015% to 0.02% of a sample with 250,000 to 300,000 clones, 14% of them seen once. These receptors lack a known antigen. Specimen: naive CD4+ T cells from blood. The source is a man between 25 and 39 years old with type 1 diabetes.

This clone was seen more than once but under ten times. The chain employs TRBV6-1 and TRBJ2-4; possibly TRBD1 for D (6 bases). This CDR3 is 14 amino acids long. Trimming cost V 6 bases and J 6 bases, with 15 bases left between them. Germline-derived CDR1 and CDR2 are MNHNS and SASEGT. CDR3 region: CASRDTGMANIQYF. The CDR3 DNA follows: TGTGCCAGCAGGGATACAGGGATGGCAAACATTCAGTACTTC.

The gene calls are TRBV7-8 and TRBJ2-5; possibly TRBD2 for D (6 bases). The CDR3 has 14 residues. V was shortened by 5 bases and J by 5 bases, with 15 bases between the two germline ends. The V gene's germline CDR1 is SGHVS and CDR2 FQNEAQ. The CDR3 region has the DNA TGTGCCAGCAGCAAAATAGCGGACGGGGAGACCCAGTACTTC. Translation gives CASSKIADGETQYF.